The 21 T cell receptor beta chains below come from one sample, sequenced in a study of cytomegalovirus exposure and HLA in healthy donors. PCR employed 60 Vbeta and 13 Jbeta primers. The method was immunoSEQ multiplex PCR; TCRdb's version includes in-frame clones alone and lacks a portion of them. The table lists 160,000 or so clones, more than 75% of them singletons. Sample: PBMCs. Receptors originate from a male donor in good health and CMV-seronegative.

The rearrangement links TRBV18 to TRBJ1-5; 8 nucleotides align to TRBD1. CDR1 is KGHSH and CDR2 is LQKENI in the germline V gene. V lost 8 bases and J lost 4; bases outside the gene matches: 7. CDR3 length equals 14 residues. Here the CDR3 reads CASQDRGPNQPQHF. The CDR3 nucleotides read TGTGCCAGCCAAGACAGGGGCCCGAATCAGCCCCAGCATTTT. The full variable domain, rest sourced from reference TRBV18 and TRBJ1-5, is NAGVMQNPRHLVRRRGQEARLRCSPMKGHSHVYWYRQLPEEGLKFMVYLQKENIIDESGMPKERFSAEFPKEGPSILRIQQVVRGDSAAYFCASQDRGPNQPQHFGDGTRLSIL.

V is TRBV10-3 and J is TRBJ2-6; D ambiguous. This CDR3 spans 13 amino acids. Between the trimmed V and J ends, which lost 7 bases and 3 bases, there was a span of 7 bases. The germline V gene encodes CDR1 ENHRY and CDR2 SYGVKD. In nucleotides, the CDR3 is TGTGCCATCACCGGAGATGGGGCCAACGTCCTGACTTTC. Amino acid sequence: CAITGDGANVLTF.

The chain carries TRBV7-9 and TRBJ1-1; D is unresolved. This CDR3 spans 14 amino acids. CDR1 is SEHNR and CDR2 is FQNEAQ in the germline V gene (reference sequence). V lost 5 bases and J lost 5, with 15 bases in between. Written as DNA, the CDR3 is TGTGCCAGCAGCCCTACCGGGTCGGGAACTGAAGCTTTCTTT. This sequence encodes CASSPTGSGTEAFF.

This clone was detected only a few times. The chain carries TRBV19 and TRBJ1-1; 9 positions agree with TRBD1. V lost 5 bases to trimming and J lost 7 bases; unmatched junction nucleotides: 8. The germline gives CDR1 LNHDA, CDR2 SQIVND (reference sequence). The length of the CDR3 is 14 residues. CDR3 in amino acids: CASSSGQGYLEAFF. The DNA for the CDR3 is TGTGCCAGTAGTTCTGGACAGGGGTACCTTGAAGCTTTCTTT.

This clone was recorded at least ten times. This sample includes further DNA sequences coding for the same CDR3. The rearrangement uses TRBV27 and TRBJ1-5; D gene unclear. With 0 bases removed from V and 5 bases from J, the gap between germline ends came to 8 bases. Germline CDR1 and CDR2: MNHEY and SMNVEV (reference sequence). The CDR3 contains 14 residues. The CDR3 reads CASSLSGGYQPQHF. The CDR3 DNA reads as TGTGCCAGCAGTTTATCGGGAGGCTATCAGCCCCAGCATTTT.

The chain combines TRBV11-2 with TRBJ1-1; the match to TRBD1 covers 7 bases. Germline assignment: CDR1 SGHAT and CDR2 FQNNGV. The trim removed 5 bases at V and 0 bases at J, leaving 3 bases unmatched. The CDR3 runs to 14 residues. CDR3 nucleotides: TGTGCCAGCAGCCAGGGACAGTTGAACACTGAAGCTTTCTTT. Translated, it gives CASSQGQLNTEAFF.

The chain uses TRBV6-1 and TRBJ1-1; TRBD1 matches at 9 bases. This CDR3 spans 14 amino acids. The trim removed 7 bases at V and 6 bases at J, leaving 9 bases unmatched. Germline V gene lookup returns CDR1 MNHNS and CDR2 SASEGT. In nucleotides, the CDR3 is TGTGCCAGCAATAAACAGGGGGCAACAGCTGAAGCTTTCTTT. Its translation is CASNKQGATAEAFF.

The rearrangement joins TRBV5-4 to TRBJ2-5; D may be TRBD1 (6 bases). The V and J ends lost 1 base and 4 bases respectively, with 17 bases between them. Germline lookup yields CDR1 SGHNT and CDR2 YYREEE (reference sequence). The CDR3 totals 16 residues. The CDR3 DNA reads as TGTGCCAGCAGCTTGCCCAGGGGTGGGGTGACAGAGACCCAGTACTTC. This gives the protein CASSLPRGGVTETQYF.

The chain carries TRBV7-2 and TRBJ2-1, with TRBD1 matching over 10 bases. The CDR3 runs to 14 residues. The germline V gene encodes CDR1 SGHTA and CDR2 FQGNSA. V trimming: 5 bases; J trimming: 9 bases; junction bases outside the gene matches: 7. CDR3: CASSRDRGTGEQFF. The DNA of the CDR3 is TGTGCCAGCAGCCGGGACAGGGGAACGGGTGAGCAGTTCTTC.

The chain has TRBV7-8 and TRBJ1-6, with D perhaps matching TRBD1 (5 bases). Germline V CDR1 and CDR2: SGHVS, FQNEAQ. The length of the CDR3 is 16 residues. Trimming took off 1 base at V and 9 bases at J, with 16 bases between the two ends. CDR3 bases: TGTGCCAGCAGCTTAGTATTAGGGGTTGGTGGTTCACCCCTCCACTTT. Its protein is CASSLVLGVGGSPLHF.

J is TRBJ1-3 and V is TRBV30; D is possibly TRBD1 (5 bases). The V gene lost 5 bases and the J gene lost 9 bases, with 11 bases spanning the gap. The length of the CDR3 is 11 residues. Germline CDR1 reads GTSNPN; CDR2 reads SVGIG (reference sequence). DNA of the CDR3: TGTGCCTGGGGAGTGGGGGGCACCATATATTTT. Its protein is CAWGVGGTIYF.

J is TRBJ2-3 and V is TRBV15; 8 bases align to TRBD1. The germline V gene encodes CDR1 LNHNV and CDR2 YYDKDF (reference sequence). The CDR3 runs 17 residues. The J segment lost 3 bases and the V segment lost 1 base, leaving 9 bases of the junction unmatched. The CDR3 DNA reads as TGTGCCACCAGCAGAGGAGGTCAGGGGGCGAGGACAGATACGCAGTATTTT. Amino acids: CATSRGGQGARTDTQYF.

The chain employs TRBV2 and TRBJ2-1; possible D gene TRBD2, 5 bases. V was trimmed by 5 bases and J by 13 bases, leaving 21 bases between them. Germline V lookup: CDR1 SNHLY, CDR2 FYNNEI. This CDR3 comprises 14 residues. In nucleotides, the CDR3 is TGTGCCAGCAGTAACCCCGATCCGCGGTCGGGACAGTTCTTC. Its protein product is CASSNPDPRSGQFF. Full variable domain (rest looked up from reference TRBV2 and TRBJ2-1): EPEVTQTPSHQVTQMGQEVILRCVPISNHLYFYWYRQILGQKVEFLVSFYNNEISEKSEIFDDQFSVERPDGSNFTLKIRSTKLEDSAMYFCASSNPDPRSGQFFGPGTRLTVL.

In its sample, this clone was seen once. The chain recombines TRBV28 with TRBJ1-1; tentative D call: TRBD1 (5 bases). V was cut by 7 bases and J by 14 bases, with 17 bases left in between. CDR3 size: 11 residues. Germline CDR1 and CDR2: MDHEN and SYDVKM. As DNA, the CDR3 is TGTGCCAGCATTTCGACCGGGACTCTATTCTTT. Amino acids: CASISTGTLFF.

This chain connects TRBV2 to TRBJ2-3, with D possibly TRBD1 on 6 matching bases. The CDR3 totals 14 residues. Germline V gene sequence: CDR1 SNHLY, CDR2 FYNNEI. V gave up 6 bases and J gave up 0 bases, with 10 bases separating them. The CDR3 reads CASRRTASTDTQYF. The CDR3 bases are TGTGCCAGCAGGCGGACAGCTAGCACAGATACGCAGTATTTT.

In nucleotides, the CDR3 is TGTGCCAGCAGCATTCCGGGATTGGATGAGCAGTTCTTC. It is translated as CASSIPGLDEQFF. This chain uses TRBV7-3 with TRBJ2-1, with D perhaps matching TRBD2 (5 bases). This CDR3 contains 13 residues. CDR1 SGHTA and CDR2 FQGTGA come from the germline V gene. V gave up 5 bases and J gave up 8 bases, with 13 bases separating them.

The V and J genes are TRBV27 and TRBJ2-7, with 8 positions matching TRBD1. Germline CDR1 and CDR2: MNHEY and SMNVEV (reference sequence). The J segment lost 6 bases and the V segment lost 4 bases, leaving 8 bases of the junction unmatched. The CDR3 length is 14 residues. CDR3 sequence: CASSSRTGRGEQYF. The CDR3 DNA reads as TGTGCCAGCAGTTCGAGGACAGGGCGCGGCGAGCAGTACTTC.

V is TRBV6-5 and J is TRBJ1-4, with TRBD1 as a possible D gene (6 bases). This CDR3 region has 15 residues. From germline, CDR1 is MNHEY and CDR2 SVGAGI. The V gene lost 4 bases and the J gene lost 2 bases, with 11 bases spanning the gap. The CDR3 region has the DNA TGTGCCAGCAGTTCCTCGCAGGGGACTAATGAAAAACTGTTTTTT. Translation gives CASSSSQGTNEKLFF.

The rearrangement joins TRBV29-1 to TRBJ1-2; no reliable D call. This CDR3 has 12 residues. V dropped 5 bases and J dropped 4 bases, with 11 bases sitting between them. The germline V gene encodes CDR1 SQVTM and CDR2 ANQGSEA. The CDR3 DNA sequence: TGCAGCGTTTACGCAGGAGGCTATGGCTACACCTTC. It is translated as CSVYAGGYGYTF.

The sample holds one count of this clone. This sequence joins TRBV18 and TRBJ2-1; 7 bases align to TRBD2. With V trimmed by 0 bases and J by 4 bases, 9 bases remained unmatched. The CDR3 is 17 amino acids. CDR1 and CDR2 (germline): KGHSH, LQKENI. Here the CDR3 DNA reads TGTGCCAGCTCACCACCTCTAGCTAGCGGTAATTACAATGAGCAGTTCTTC. This codes for CASSPPLASGNYNEQFF.

This clone has only a few counts. V and J are TRBV6-5 and TRBJ1-5; 8 bases align to TRBD1. Germline V gene sequence: CDR1 MNHEY, CDR2 SVGAGI. With V trimmed by 4 bases and J by 6 bases, 2 bases remained unmatched. CDR3 length: 13 residues. The CDR3 nucleotides are TGTGCCAGCAGTTCACAGGGGGGTCAGCCCCAGCATTTT. This sequence encodes CASSSQGGQPQHF.